This T cell receptor (beta chain) was obtained from a study of cytomegalovirus exposure and HLA in healthy donors. The overall study: HLA-typed donors contributed 65 million to 85 million unique TCRs, which were held in an early data release.

V shed 4 bases and J shed 0 bases, with 9 bases lying between them. The CDR3 contains 13 residues. Germline loops: CDR1 SQVTM, CDR2 ANQGSEA. Study observations and caveats: Across HLA loci, a later analysis found differing TCR association rates, with DRB1 most and HLA-C fewest.

This clone showed up just once. Its antigen is not identified. It was healthy bone marrow donors who served as donors. 13 Jbeta primers and 60 Vbeta primers were used for the PCR. Here immunoSEQ multiplex PCR was the method, and the copy in TCRdb shows in-frame clones only, minus some. The sample includes 120,000 or so clones, 79% of them seen just once. V and J are TRBV29-1 and TRBJ2-5, with TRBD2 as a possible D gene (7 bases). The receptor was derived from a man aged 30-40 years in good health and CMV-seropositive. Material: PBMCs. CDR3 region: CSVGGGNQETQYF. The DNA for the CDR3 is TGCAGCGTTGGGGGGGGCAACCAAGAGACCCAGTACTTC.